This T cell receptor beta chain is from a study of shared clonotypes between healthy human individuals. Study conclusions and caveats: A few donors held about 5% of naive CD4 clonotypes in common. The genetic and exposure-history diversity represented was limited by few donors. Measured sharing among donors was expected to vary with sequencing depth.

As for this clone: Its antigen is as yet unknown.

Sequencing used immunoSEQ multiplex PCR; TCRdb keeps in-frame clones, though not all of them. This table has more than 900,000 clones, 75% to 80% appearing once. The study drew all its donors from Caucasian adults living in Nashville, Tennessee. The clonotype originates from a man between 18 and 35 years old in good health. Some clones in this sample may be carry-over from other donors' samples. Source material: memory CD4+ T cells from PBMCs. The sample's subset: CD45RA-negative fraction.

The CDR3 sequence: CASSLALELAGTGELFF. CDR3 DNA: TGTGCCAGCAGCTTAGCGTTGGAGCTAGCGGGCACCGGGGAGCTGTTTTTT. The J gene is TRBJ2-2, the V gene TRBV7-9; 8 positions match TRBD2. The CDR3 is 17 residues long. In germline, CDR1 is SEHNR, CDR2 FQNEAQ (reference sequence). V lost 0 bases to trimming and J lost 4 bases; unmatched junction nucleotides: 7.